This T cell receptor (beta chain) stems from a study of shared clonotypes between healthy human individuals. Generated by immunoSEQ multiplex PCR, the TCRdb table keeps only in-frame clones and is missing some. In the table there are fewer than 2.5 million clones, roughly 93% of which are singletons. The sequence was obtained from a man younger than 30 in good health. Some clones in this sample may be carry-over from other donors' samples. Sample: naive CD4+ T cells from PBMCs. The subset denotes: CD45RA+ positively selected.

DNA of the CDR3: TGTGCCAGCAGTCTGGCGGGTCCGGGGGGGACTGAAGCTTTCTTT. Translation gives CASSLAGPGGTEAFF. The V gene is TRBV27, the J gene TRBJ1-1; weak D call: TRBD1 (5 bases). V lost 5 bases to trimming and J lost 5 bases, with 18 bases between them. The CDR3 totals 15 residues. Germline CDR1 is MNHEY and CDR2 is SMNVEV (reference sequence).